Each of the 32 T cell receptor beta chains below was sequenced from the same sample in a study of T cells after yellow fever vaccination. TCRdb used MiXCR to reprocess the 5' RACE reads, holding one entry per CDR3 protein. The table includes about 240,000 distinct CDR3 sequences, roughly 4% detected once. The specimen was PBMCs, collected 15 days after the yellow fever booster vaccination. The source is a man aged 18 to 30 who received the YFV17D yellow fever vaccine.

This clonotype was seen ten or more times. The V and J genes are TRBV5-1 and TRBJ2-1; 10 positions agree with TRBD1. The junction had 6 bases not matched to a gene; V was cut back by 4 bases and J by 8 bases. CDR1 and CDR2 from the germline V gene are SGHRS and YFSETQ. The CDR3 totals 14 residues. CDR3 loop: CASSPGQGGHEQFF. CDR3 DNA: TGCGCCAGCAGCCCCGGACAGGGGGGTCATGAGCAGTTCTTC.

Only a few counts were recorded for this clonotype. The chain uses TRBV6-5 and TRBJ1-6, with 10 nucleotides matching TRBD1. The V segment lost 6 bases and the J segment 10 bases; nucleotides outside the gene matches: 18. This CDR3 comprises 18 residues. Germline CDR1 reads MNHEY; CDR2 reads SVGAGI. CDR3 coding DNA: TGTGCCAGCAGCCAGGACAGGGGGGCCTTCCGGGAGTCATCACCCCTCCACTTT. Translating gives CASSQDRGAFRESSPLHF.

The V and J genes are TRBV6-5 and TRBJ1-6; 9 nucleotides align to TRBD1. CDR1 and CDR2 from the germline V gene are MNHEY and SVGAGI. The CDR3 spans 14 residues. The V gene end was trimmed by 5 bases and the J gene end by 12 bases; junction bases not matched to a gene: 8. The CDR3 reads CASSIRDRALPLHF. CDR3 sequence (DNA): TGTGCCAGCAGTATCCGGGACAGGGCTCTACCCCTCCACTTT.

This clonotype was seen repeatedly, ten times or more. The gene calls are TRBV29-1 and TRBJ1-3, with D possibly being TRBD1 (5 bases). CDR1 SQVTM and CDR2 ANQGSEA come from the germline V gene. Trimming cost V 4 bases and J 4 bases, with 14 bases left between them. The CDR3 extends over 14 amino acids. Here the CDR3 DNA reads TGCAGCGTTGCAGACCCAGGGCAAGGAAACACCATATATTTT. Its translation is CSVADPGQGNTIYF.

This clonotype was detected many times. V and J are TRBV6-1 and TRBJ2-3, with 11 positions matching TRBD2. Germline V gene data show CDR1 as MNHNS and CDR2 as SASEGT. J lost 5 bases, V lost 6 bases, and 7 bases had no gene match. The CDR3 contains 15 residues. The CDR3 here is CASRRLAGLVDTQYF. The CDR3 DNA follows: TGTGCCAGCAGGAGACTAGCGGGGTTAGTAGATACGCAGTATTTT.

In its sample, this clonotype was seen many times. The CDR3 DNA reads as TGTGCCACCAGGGCAGGGCTCAATCAGCCCCAGCATTTT. Protein product: CATRAGLNQPQHF. V gene TRBV24-1 combines with J gene TRBJ1-5; maybe TRBD1 (5 bases). The germline V gene encodes CDR1 KGHDR and CDR2 SFDVKD. V lost 7 bases to trimming and J lost 3 bases, with 9 bases between them. The CDR3 totals 13 residues.

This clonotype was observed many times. The CDR3 loop is CASSLTAGGPPETQYF. In DNA, the CDR3 is TGTGCCAGCAGTTTAACGGCAGGGGGACCCCCAGAGACCCAGTACTTC. The chain is built from TRBV27 and TRBJ2-5, with 7 bases fitting TRBD1. Germline V gives CDR1 MNHEY, CDR2 SMNVEV (reference sequence). V shed 2 bases and J 4 bases; nucleotides not matched to a gene: 10. CDR3 length: 16 amino acids.

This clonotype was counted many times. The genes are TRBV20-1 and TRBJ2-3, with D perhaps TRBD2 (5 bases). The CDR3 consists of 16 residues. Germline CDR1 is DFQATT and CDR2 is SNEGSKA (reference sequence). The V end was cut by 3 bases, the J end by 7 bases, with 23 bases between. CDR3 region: CSARDRLSNHINTQYF. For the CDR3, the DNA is TGCAGTGCTAGGGACCGACTATCAAATCACATAAATACGCAGTATTTT.

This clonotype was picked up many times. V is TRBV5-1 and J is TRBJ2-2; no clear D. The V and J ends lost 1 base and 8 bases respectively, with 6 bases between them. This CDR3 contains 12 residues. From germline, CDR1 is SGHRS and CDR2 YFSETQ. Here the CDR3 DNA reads TGCGCCAGCAGCTTGAGTAGGGGGGAGCTGTTTTTT. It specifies CASSLSRGELFF.

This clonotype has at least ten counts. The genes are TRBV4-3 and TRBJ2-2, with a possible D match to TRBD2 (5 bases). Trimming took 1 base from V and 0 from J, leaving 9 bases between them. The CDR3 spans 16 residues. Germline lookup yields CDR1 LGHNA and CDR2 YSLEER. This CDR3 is CASSQASIANTGELFF. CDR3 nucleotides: TGCGCCAGCAGCCAAGCTAGCATTGCGAACACCGGGGAGCTGTTTTTT.

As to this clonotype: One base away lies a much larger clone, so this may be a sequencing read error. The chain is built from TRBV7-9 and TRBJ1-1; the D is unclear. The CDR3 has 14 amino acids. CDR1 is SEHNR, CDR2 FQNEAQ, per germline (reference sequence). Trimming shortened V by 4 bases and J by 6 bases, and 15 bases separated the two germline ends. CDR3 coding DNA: TGTGCCAGCAGCTCCCCCCGCACTTGGGCTGAAGCTTTCTTT. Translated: CASSSPRTWAEAFF.

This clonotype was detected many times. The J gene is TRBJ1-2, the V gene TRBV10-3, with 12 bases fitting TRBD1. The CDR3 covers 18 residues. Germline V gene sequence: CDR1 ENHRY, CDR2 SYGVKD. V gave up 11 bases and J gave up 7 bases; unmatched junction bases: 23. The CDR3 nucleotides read TGTGCCTCGAATAACCGGGACAGGGGGCTTAAGAACTATGTTGGCTACACCTTC. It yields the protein CASNNRDRGLKNYVGYTF.

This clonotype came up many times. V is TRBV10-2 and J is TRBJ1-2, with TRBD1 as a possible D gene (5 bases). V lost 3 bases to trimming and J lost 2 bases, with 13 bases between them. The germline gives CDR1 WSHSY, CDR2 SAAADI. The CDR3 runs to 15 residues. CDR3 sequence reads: CASSEGPGENYGYTF. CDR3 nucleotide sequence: TGCGCCAGCAGTGAAGGGCCGGGGGAGAACTATGGCTACACCTTC.

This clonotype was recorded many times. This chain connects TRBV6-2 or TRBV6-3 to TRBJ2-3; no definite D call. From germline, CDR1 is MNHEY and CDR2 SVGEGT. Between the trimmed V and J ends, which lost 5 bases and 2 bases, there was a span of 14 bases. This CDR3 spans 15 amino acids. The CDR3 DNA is TGTGCCAGCAGTCCTCTGAAACGGTCCACAGATACGCAGTATTTT. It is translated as CASSPLKRSTDTQYF.

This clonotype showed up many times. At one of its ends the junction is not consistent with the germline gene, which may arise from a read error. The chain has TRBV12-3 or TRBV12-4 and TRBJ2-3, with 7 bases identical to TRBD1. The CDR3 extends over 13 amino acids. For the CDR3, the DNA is TGTGCCACCAGTACGACAGGGACAGTGACGCAGTATTTT. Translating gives CATSTTGTVTQYF.

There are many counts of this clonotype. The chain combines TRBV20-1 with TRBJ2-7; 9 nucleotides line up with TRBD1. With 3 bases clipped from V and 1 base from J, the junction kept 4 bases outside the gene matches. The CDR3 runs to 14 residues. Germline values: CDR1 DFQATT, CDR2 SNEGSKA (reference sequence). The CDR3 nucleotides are TGCAGTGCTAGCGAGACAGGGGGTTCCTACGAGCAGTACTTC. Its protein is CSASETGGSYEQYF.

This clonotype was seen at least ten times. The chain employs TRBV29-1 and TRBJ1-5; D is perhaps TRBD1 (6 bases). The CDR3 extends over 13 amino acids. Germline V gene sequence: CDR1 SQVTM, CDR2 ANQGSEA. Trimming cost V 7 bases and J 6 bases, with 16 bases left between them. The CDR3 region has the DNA TGCAGCGCTGGGGGCCAGATTATTCAGCCCCAGCATTTT. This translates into CSAGGQIIQPQHF.

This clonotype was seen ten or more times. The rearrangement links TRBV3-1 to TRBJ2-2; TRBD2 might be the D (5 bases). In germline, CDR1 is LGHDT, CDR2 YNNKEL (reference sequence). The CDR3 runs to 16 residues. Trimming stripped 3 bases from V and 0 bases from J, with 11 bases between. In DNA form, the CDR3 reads TGTGCCAGCAGCCAGGACGGACTGTCGAACACCGGGGAGCTGTTTTTT. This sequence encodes CASSQDGLSNTGELFF.

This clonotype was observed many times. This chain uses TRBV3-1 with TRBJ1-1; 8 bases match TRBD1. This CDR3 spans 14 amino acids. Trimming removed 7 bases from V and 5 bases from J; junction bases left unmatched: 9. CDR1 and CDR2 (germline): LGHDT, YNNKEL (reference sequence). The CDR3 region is CASTGSGGATEAFF. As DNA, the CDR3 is TGTGCCAGCACGGGGTCAGGGGGCGCGACTGAAGCTTTCTTT.

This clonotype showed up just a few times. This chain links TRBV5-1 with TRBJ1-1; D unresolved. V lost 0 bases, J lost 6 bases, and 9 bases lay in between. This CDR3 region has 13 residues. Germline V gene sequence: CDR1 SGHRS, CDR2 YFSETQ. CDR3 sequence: CASSLGIGSEAFF. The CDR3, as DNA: TGCGCCAGCAGCTTGGGGATCGGCTCTGAAGCTTTCTTT.

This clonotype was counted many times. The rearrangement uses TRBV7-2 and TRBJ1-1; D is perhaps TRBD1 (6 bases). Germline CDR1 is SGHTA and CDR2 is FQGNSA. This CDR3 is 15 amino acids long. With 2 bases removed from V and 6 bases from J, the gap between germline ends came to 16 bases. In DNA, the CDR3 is TGTGCCAGCAGCTTAAGTATGGGGGCGCAGCCTGAAGCTTTCTTT. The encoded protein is CASSLSMGAQPEAFF.

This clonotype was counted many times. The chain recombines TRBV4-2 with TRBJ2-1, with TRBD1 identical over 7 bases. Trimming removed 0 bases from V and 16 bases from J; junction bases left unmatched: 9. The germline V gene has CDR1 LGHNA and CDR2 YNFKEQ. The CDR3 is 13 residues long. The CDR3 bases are TGTGCCAGCAGCCAAGATAGGGGGCTTGACGGCTTCTTC. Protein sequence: CASSQDRGLDGFF.

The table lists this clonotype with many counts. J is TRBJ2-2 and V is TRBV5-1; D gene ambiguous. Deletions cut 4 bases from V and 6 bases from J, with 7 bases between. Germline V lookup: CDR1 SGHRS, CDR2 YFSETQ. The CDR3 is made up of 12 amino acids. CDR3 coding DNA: TGCGCCAGCAGCAAAGACGCCGGGGAGCTGTTTTTT. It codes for CASSKDAGELFF.

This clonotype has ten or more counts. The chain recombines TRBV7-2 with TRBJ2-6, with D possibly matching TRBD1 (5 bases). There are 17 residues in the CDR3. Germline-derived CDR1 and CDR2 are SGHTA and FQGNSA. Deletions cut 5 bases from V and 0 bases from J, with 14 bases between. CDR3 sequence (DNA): TGTGCCAGCAGCAGCCCGCCAGGGAACTCTGGGGCCAACGTCCTGACTTTC. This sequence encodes CASSSPPGNSGANVLTF.

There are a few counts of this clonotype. CDR3 coding DNA: TGTGCCACCAGCAGAGACACTAGCGGGGGGGTGGGTGGTGAGCAGTTCTTC. Translating gives CATSRDTSGGVGGEQFF. V and J are TRBV15 and TRBJ2-1, with 13 positions matching TRBD2. The CDR3 has 17 amino acids. CDR1 is LNHNV, CDR2 YYDKDF, per germline (reference sequence). Germline trimming cut 0 bases from V and 9 bases from J; bases unmatched to any gene: 8.

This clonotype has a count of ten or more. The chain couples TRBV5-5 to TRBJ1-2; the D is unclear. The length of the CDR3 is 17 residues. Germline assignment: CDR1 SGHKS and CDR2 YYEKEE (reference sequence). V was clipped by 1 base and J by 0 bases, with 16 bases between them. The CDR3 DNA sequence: TGTGCCAGCAGCTTGTCTACCCCAAGGAGGGCTAACTATGGCTACACCTTC. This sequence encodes CASSLSTPRRANYGYTF.

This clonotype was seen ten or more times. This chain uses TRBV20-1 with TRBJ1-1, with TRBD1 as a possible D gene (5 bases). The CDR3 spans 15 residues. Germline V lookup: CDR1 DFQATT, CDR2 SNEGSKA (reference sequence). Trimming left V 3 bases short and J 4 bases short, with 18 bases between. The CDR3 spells CSARDILRWGTEAFF. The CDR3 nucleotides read TGCAGTGCTAGGGACATCCTTAGATGGGGCACTGAAGCTTTCTTT.

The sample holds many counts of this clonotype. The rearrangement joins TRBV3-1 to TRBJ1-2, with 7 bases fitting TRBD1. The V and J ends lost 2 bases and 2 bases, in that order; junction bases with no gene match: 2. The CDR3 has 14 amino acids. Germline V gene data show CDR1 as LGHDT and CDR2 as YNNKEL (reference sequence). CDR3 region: CASSQPDRNYGYTF. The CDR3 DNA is TGTGCCAGCAGCCAACCGGACAGGAACTATGGCTACACCTTC.

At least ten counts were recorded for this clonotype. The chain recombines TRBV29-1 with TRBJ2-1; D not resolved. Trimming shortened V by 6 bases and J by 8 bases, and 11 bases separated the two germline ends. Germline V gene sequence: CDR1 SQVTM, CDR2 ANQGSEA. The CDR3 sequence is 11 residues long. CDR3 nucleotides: TGCAGCGTGTCCCTGAACGATGAGCAGTTCTTC. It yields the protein CSVSLNDEQFF.

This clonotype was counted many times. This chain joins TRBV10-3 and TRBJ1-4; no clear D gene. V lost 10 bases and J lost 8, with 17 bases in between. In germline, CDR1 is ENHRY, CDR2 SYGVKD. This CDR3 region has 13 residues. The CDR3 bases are TGTGCCACTATGTCACACCCGAAAGAAAAACTGTTTTTT. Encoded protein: CATMSHPKEKLFF.

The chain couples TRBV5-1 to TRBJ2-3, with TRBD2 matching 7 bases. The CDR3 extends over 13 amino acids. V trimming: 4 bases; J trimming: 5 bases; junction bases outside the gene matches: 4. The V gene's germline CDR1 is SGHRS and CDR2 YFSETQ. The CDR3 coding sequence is TGCGCCAGCAGCCAGGGAGGGAGAGATACGCAGTATTTT. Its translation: CASSQGGRDTQYF.

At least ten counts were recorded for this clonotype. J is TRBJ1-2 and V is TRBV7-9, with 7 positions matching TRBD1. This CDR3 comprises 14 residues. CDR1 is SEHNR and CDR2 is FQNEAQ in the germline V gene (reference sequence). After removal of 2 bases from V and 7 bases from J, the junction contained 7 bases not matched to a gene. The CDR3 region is CASSLPDREGGYTF. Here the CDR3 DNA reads TGTGCCAGCAGCTTACCCGACAGGGAAGGTGGCTACACCTTC.